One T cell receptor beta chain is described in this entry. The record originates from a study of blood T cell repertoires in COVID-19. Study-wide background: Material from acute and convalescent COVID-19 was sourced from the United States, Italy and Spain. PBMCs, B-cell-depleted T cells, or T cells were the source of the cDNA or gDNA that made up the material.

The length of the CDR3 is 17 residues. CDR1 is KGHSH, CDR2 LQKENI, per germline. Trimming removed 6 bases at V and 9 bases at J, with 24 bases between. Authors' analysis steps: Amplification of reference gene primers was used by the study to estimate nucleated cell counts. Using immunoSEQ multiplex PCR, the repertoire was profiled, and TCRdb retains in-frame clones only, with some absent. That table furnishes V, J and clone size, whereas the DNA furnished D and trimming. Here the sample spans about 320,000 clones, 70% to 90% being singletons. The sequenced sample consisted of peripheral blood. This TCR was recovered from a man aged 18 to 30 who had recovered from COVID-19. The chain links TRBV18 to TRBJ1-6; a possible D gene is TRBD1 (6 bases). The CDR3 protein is CASSPADRLAIGSPLHF. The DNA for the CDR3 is TGTGCCAGCTCCCCCGCCGACAGGTTGGCGATTGGTTCACCCCTCCACTTT.